This T cell receptor (beta chain) is from a study of T cell responses to AZD1222 COVID-19 vaccine. Whole-study findings and limits: Sampled repertoires all dated from after the peak T cell response. A reported finding is that nearly half of spike-specific TCRs target unmutated variant regions. Only a handful of people who got AZD1222 tested seropositive at baseline.

TCRdb's copy holds only in-frame clones and misses some; the assay was immunoSEQ multiplex PCR. The sample lists 100,000 to 150,000 clones, more than 85% occurring once. CDR3 size: 14 residues. Germline loops: CDR1 SGDLS, CDR2 YYNGEE. V was clipped by 3 bases and J by 6 bases, with 15 bases between them. This clone was counted once. Its specificity is unknown. The sequencing used peripheral blood, collected 28 days after the second AZD1222 dose. The receptor's source is an adult who received the AZD1222 COVID-19 vaccine. This chain joins TRBV9 and TRBJ1-2; no clear D gene. The CDR3 coding sequence is TGTGCCAGCAGCGCGGACTGGTCCATCCATGGCTACACCTTC. Protein sequence: CASSADWSIHGYTF. Full variable domain (rest looked up from reference TRBV9 and TRBJ1-2): DSGVTQTPKHLITATGQRVTLRCSPRSGDLSVYWYQQSLDQGLQFLIQYYNGEERAKGNILERFSAQQFPDLHSELNLSSLELGDSALYFCASSADWSIHGYTFGSGTRLTVV.